This T cell receptor beta chain was identified during a study of T cell repertoires in cytomegalovirus infection (dated by TCRdb to 2018 to 2020). For context, the study as a whole: Donor HLA type was relevant to the analysis, as public TCR beta signatures indicated carriage of CMV infection together with the matching HLA type. Points the paper makes about the study in general: Carriers of CMV infection plus the relevant HLA type were discriminated by the cumulative frequency of public TCR beta family members in the study cohort and in an independent roughly 370-donor cohort. The ex vivo response was dominated by HLA-C-restricted CMV-specific TCR beta clonotypes, which also provided the single most frequent clonotype in two of eight donors.

Of note for this clonotype: The clone's antigen remains unknown. The sample holds no much larger clone one base away, and base qualities are not on file.

Data came from an Illumina HiSeq 1500. TCRdb cleaned the public reads at Q25 with fastp, built clones with MiXCR and kept in-frame beta chains. One record per CDR3 amino acid sequence lists the most common genes and DNA. The table for this sample lists 350,000 to 450,000 distinct CDR3 sequences; roughly 20% of them were counted only once. Approximately 10% of the sample lies in the top ten. Sample: PBMCs. The clonotype originates from a human donor in good health (CMV status not recorded). Some clones in this sample may be carry-over from other donors' samples.

The CDR3 in this case is CASSQEITGELFF. The DNA sequence follows: TGTGCCAGCAGCCAAGAGATTACCGGGGAGCTGTTTTTT. The rearrangement combines TRBV4-2 with TRBJ2-2; the D gene assignment is ambiguous. The junction shows trimming of 0 bases on V and 5 bases on J, plus 4 bases between the germline ends. CDR1 and CDR2 were assigned from the germline V gene as LGHNA and YNFKEQ. From cysteine to phenylalanine, the CDR3 is 13 amino acids long. Left in the record is the CDR3 DNA by itself, 39 bases read in frame from the first base.